This TCR beta chain was sequenced during a study of T cells in severe cutaneous drug reactions. General study points: All seven CBZ-SJS/TEN blister samples shared a public TCRbeta CDR3 at mean around 14%.

Carbamazepine had induced Stevens-Johnson syndrome or toxic epidermal necrolysis in the sequenced donors. This clonotype registers large by frequency. Its specificity is not known. The germline gives CDR1 MDHEN, CDR2 SYDVKM. The CDR3 totals 12 residues. TCR subtype-specific primers in iRepertoire multiplex PCR prepared libraries for bulk and single-cell sequencing. With the multiplex PCR reads reprocessed, TCRdb shows one record per CDR3 protein and no DNA. The repertoire table contains approximately 530 distinct CDR3 sequences. The clonotype originates from a human donor with Stevens-Johnson syndrome, a severe cutaneous drug reaction. Sequencing was performed on PBMCs. The V and J genes are TRBV28 and TRBJ2-7. The CDR3 sequence is CASSDGPYEQYF.